The rows below give T cell receptor beta chains drawn from one sample of a study of CD8+ T cells in alopecia areata. Method: immunoSEQ multiplex PCR; TCRdb's copy keeps in-frame clones and lacks some. The sample has around 140,000 clones, 75% to 90% seen once. The input for sequencing was CD8+ T cells sorted from blood, taken at week 0. These receptors came from a human donor with alopecia areata. Each CDR3 is given with its conserved first and last residue. A D gene is named only where the DNA matches it firmly. Clone size is given for some rows only: seen once, a few or many times, or a class if the clone is expanded.

D gene	V gene	clone size	J gene	CDR3 DNA	CDR3 protein
-	TRBV9	-	TRBJ1-1	TGTGCCAGCAGCGCGGACGGGGCCCTTGACACTGAAGCTTTCTTT	CASSADGALDTEAFF
-	TRBV4-2	-	TRBJ2-1	TGTGCCAGCAGCCAAGGGAGGGGGACTACAAATGAGCAGTTCTTC	CASSQGRGTTNEQFF
TRBD2	TRBV2	-	TRBJ2-2	TGTGCCAGCGTCACTAGCGGCTCAGCCGGGGAGCTGTTTTTT	CASVTSGSAGELFF
-	TRBV5-4	-	TRBJ2-4	TGTGCCAGCAGCTTGGCCGGGGTCGGGGGAGACATTCAGTACTTC	CASSLAGVGGDIQYF
-	TRBV7-9	-	TRBJ2-5	TGTGCCAGCAGCTCCACGGACGGAGGCAAAGAGACCCAGTACTTC	CASSSTDGGKETQYF
TRBD2	TRBV18	-	TRBJ2-7	TGTGCCAGCTCACTAATCTCAAAGCGGGAGCACTCCTACGAGCAGTACTTC	CASSLISKREHSYEQYF
TRBD2	TRBV30	-	TRBJ2-7	TGTGCCTGGAGTACCGGGACTAGCGGCCCTAATTCCGAGCAGTACTTC	CAWSTGTSGPNSEQYF
-	TRBV7-9	-	TRBJ2-2	TGTGCCAGCAGCCCAGCACGTGGTGGCCCGAACACCGGGGAGCTGTTTTTT	CASSPARGGPNTGELFF
-	TRBV7-3	-	TRBJ2-2	TGTGCCAGCAGCTCCCGTAACGGGGAGCTGTTTTTT	CASSSRNGELFF
-	TRBV13	-	TRBJ1-1	TGTGCCAGCAGCTTAGTACCCCCCGCTTTCTTT	CASSLVPPAFF
-	TRBV5-1	few	TRBJ2-3	TGCGCCAGCAGCTTTAGCATGAGCACAGATACGCAGTATTTT	CASSFSMSTDTQYF
-	TRBV11-2	-	TRBJ2-7	TGTGCCAGCAGCCCCAGTGGGGTCTCCTACGAGCAGTACTTC	CASSPSGVSYEQYF
-	TRBV27	-	TRBJ2-7	TGTGCCAGCAGTCGGGGAACAGGGCTCCGCGAGCAGTACTTC	CASSRGTGLREQYF
TRBD2	TRBV5-1	-	TRBJ2-1	TGCGCCAGCAGCCCAGGGACTAGCGGGAGTGATGAGCAGTTCTTC	CASSPGTSGSDEQFF
-	TRBV6-1	-	TRBJ2-1	TGTGCCAGCAGTGAAGGCCTAGTCAGGTATGAGCAGTTCTTC	CASSEGLVRYEQFF
-	TRBV7-9	-	TRBJ1-6	TGTGCCAGCAGCTTGTGGGGGGATTCACCCCTCCACTTT	CASSLWGDSPLHF
-	TRBV29-1	once	TRBJ2-2	TGCAGCGTTGAAGATGGAATGGGAGCAACCGGGGAGCTGTTTTTT	CSVEDGMGATGELFF
-	TRBV4-2	-	TRBJ2-7	TGTGCCAGCAGCCAAGGAGCCAGGACTGCCTACGAGCAGTACTTC	CASSQGARTAYEQYF
TRBD1	TRBV7-9	-	TRBJ2-2	TGTGCCAGCAGCGACATCAGACAGGGTATTAGTGGGAACACCGGGGAGCTGTTTTTT	CASSDIRQGISGNTGELFF
-	TRBV9	-	TRBJ1-1	TGTGCCAGCAGCCGTGGAGACACTGAAGCTTTCTTT	CASSRGDTEAFF
-	TRBV4-1	-	TRBJ2-6	TGCGCCAGCAGCCAAGATGGCGTTAATGTCGGGGCCAACGTCCTGACTTTC	CASSQDGVNVGANVLTF
-	TRBV29-1	-	TRBJ2-2	TGCAGCGTTGAAGATCACTCCGTGGGGGCAGCCGGGGAGCTGTTTTTT	CSVEDHSVGAAGELFF
-	TRBV9	-	TRBJ2-5	TGTGCCAGCAGTCTTTGGGACGATCAAGAGACCCAGTACTTC	CASSLWDDQETQYF
TRBD2	TRBV14	-	TRBJ2-2	TGTGCCAGCAGCCAAGAAGACTTCGGAATAGCGGGAACCGGGGAGCTGTTTTTT	CASSQEDFGIAGTGELFF
-	TRBV7-6	-	TRBJ2-7	TGTGCCAGCAGCTTATCAGAGGGTTTGGCAGAGCAGTACTTC	CASSLSEGLAEQYF
-	TRBV6-1	-	TRBJ2-1	TGTGCCAGCAGCCACACTAGGAATGAGCAGTTCTTC	CASSHTRNEQFF
-	TRBV10-2	-	TRBJ2-1	TGCGCCAGCAGTGAGACTAACGAGAATGAGCAGTTCTTC	CASSETNENEQFF
TRBD2	TRBV11-2	once	TRBJ2-1	TGTGCCAGCAGCTTACCGGGACTACAAACTAGCGATGAGCAGTTCTTC	CASSLPGLQTSDEQFF
TRBD2	TRBV2	-	TRBJ2-3	TGTGCCAAAACAAATAGCGGGGCCACAGATACGCAGTATTTT	CAKTNSGATDTQYF
TRBD1	TRBV27	-	TRBJ1-1	TGTGCCAGCAGTATACAGGGGATGAACACTGAAGCTTTCTTT	CASSIQGMNTEAFF
TRBD2	TRBV30	once	TRBJ2-1	TGTGCCTGGAGCGCACTAGCGGAATTAAACAATGAGCAGTTCTTC	CAWSALAELNNEQFF
-	TRBV6-6	-	TRBJ1-3	TGTGCCAGCAGCTTGGGGACACCCTACTCTGGAAACACCATATATTTT	CASSLGTPYSGNTIYF
-	TRBV2	-	TRBJ1-2	TGTGCCAGCAGTGGTCATGGCTACACCTTC	CASSGHGYTF
-	TRBV27	-	TRBJ2-5	TGTGCCAGCAGTTCCCGTCCCTGGGAGACCCAGTACTTC	CASSSRPWETQYF
TRBD2	TRBV6-5	-	TRBJ2-5	TGTGCCAGCAGTGTTTGGACTAGCGGGGAGACCCAGTACTTC	CASSVWTSGETQYF
TRBD1	TRBV5-4	-	TRBJ2-7	TGTGCCAGCAGCTTTGGGACAGGGAACGAGCAGTACTTC	CASSFGTGNEQYF